Listed below are T cell receptor beta chains from one sample, sequenced in a study of post-analysis software for immune sequencing data. TCRdb re-analysed the PCR reads in MiXCR, keeping a single row per CDR3 protein. The sample has about 800,000 distinct CDR3 sequences, just under 30% seen once. The sample was blood. The receptors were gathered from a girl aged 10-17 years with multiple sclerosis. The CDR3 runs from the conserved cysteine through the conserved F or W. D genes are given only for firm matches. Some rows have no size entry. The others give once, few or many, or a class for an expanded clone.

d_call,clone_size,v_call,j_call,cdr3_aa,cdr3_nt
NA,NA,TRBV3-1,TRBJ2-3,CASSPMSMADTQYF,TGTGCCAGCAGCCCTATGTCAATGGCAGATACGCAGTATTTT
NA,NA,TRBV7-2,TRBJ2-6,CASSLVRGSHSGANVLTF,TGTGCCAGCAGCTTAGTAAGAGGGTCCCACTCTGGGGCCAACGTCCTGACTTTC
TRBD2,NA,TRBV20-1,TRBJ2-7,CSARPLAGEAYEQYF,TGCAGTGCTAGACCTCTAGCGGGAGAAGCCTACGAGCAGTACTTC
NA,NA,TRBV5-6,TRBJ2-7,CASSPPGTPRSEQYF,TGTGCCAGCAGCCCACCCGGGACACCCAGGTCCGAGCAGTACTTC
NA,NA,TRBV20-1,TRBJ2-7,CSALRGGVWNNEQYF,TGCAGTGCTCTACGAGGGGGGGTTTGGAACAATGAGCAGTACTTC
TRBD2,NA,TRBV5-1,TRBJ2-7,CASSFGAGGSYNEQYF,TGCGCCAGCAGCTTCGGCGCGGGGGGCTCCTACAATGAGCAGTACTTC
NA,many,TRBV29-1,TRBJ2-1,CSVVWVDGTYNEQFF,TGCAGCGTTGTCTGGGTAGACGGGACCTACAATGAGCAGTTCTTC
NA,few,TRBV28,TRBJ1-6,CASNLGESPLHF,TGTGCCAGCAACCTCGGGGAGTCACCCCTCCACTTT
NA,once,TRBV20-1,TRBJ2-3,CSASLALEDTQYF,TGCAGTGCTAGTCTAGCCCTGGAAGATACGCAGTATTTT
NA,NA,TRBV4-1,TRBJ2-2,CASSLGGGLNTGELFF,TGCGCCAGCAGCCTTGGCGGGGGCCTGAACACCGGGGAGCTGTTTTTT
NA,few,TRBV15,TRBJ1-2,CATSRGVRGANYGYTF,TGTGCCACCAGCAGAGGAGTTAGAGGAGCTAACTATGGCTACACCTTC
NA,few,TRBV5-1,TRBJ2-3,CASSDWGGPRPDTQYF,TGCGCCAGCAGCGATTGGGGGGGGCCCCGTCCGGATACGCAGTATTTT
TRBD2,few,TRBV28,TRBJ2-7,CAGSPGLAGGNEQYF,TGTGCCGGCAGTCCGGGACTAGCGGGGGGCAATGAGCAGTACTTC
NA,NA,TRBV4-2,TRBJ2-6,CASSQRRSSGANVLTF,TGTGCCAGCAGCCAGAGACGGAGCTCTGGGGCCAACGTCCTGACTTTC
NA,few,TRBV29-1,TRBJ2-5,CSVEEGAAGETQYF,TGCAGCGTTGAAGAGGGGGCTGCTGGTGAGACCCAGTACTTC
NA,NA,TRBV10-3,TRBJ1-5,CAISEEGGGIQPQHF,TGTGCCATCAGTGAGGAGGGAGGGGGAATTCAGCCCCAGCATTTT
NA,few,TRBV29-1,TRBJ2-1,CSVRRGSNNEQFF,TGCAGCGTTAGGAGGGGAAGTAACAATGAGCAGTTCTTC
NA,few,TRBV6-2/TRBV6-3,TRBJ2-7,CASKTDSYEQYF,TGTGCCAGCAAGACCGACAGCTACGAGCAGTACTTC
NA,NA,TRBV15,TRBJ1-5,CATSREGNQPQHF,TGTGCCACCAGCAGAGAAGGGAATCAGCCCCAGCATTTT
NA,NA,TRBV6-2/TRBV6-3,TRBJ1-4,CASRISGSGPSNEKLFF,TGTGCCAGCAGAATCTCCGGATCGGGACCATCAAATGAAAAACTGTTTTTT
TRBD2,NA,TRBV20-1,TRBJ2-1,CSAREPSGRFLGGQFF,TGCAGTGCTAGAGAACCTAGCGGGAGATTCCTAGGTGGGCAGTTCTTC
NA,NA,TRBV5-6,TRBJ2-3,CASSLSRGRADTQYF,TGTGCCAGCAGCTTGAGTCGGGGGCGCGCAGATACGCAGTATTTT
NA,NA,TRBV20-1,TRBJ1-6,CSARDTDRSSYNSPLHF,TGCAGTGCTAGAGACACAGACAGGAGCTCCTATAATTCACCCCTCCACTTT
TRBD2,few,TRBV5-1,TRBJ2-7,CASSPTPGLAGSHEQYF,TGCGCCAGCAGTCCAACCCCGGGACTAGCGGGGAGCCACGAGCAGTACTTC
NA,few,TRBV20-1,TRBJ2-7,CSARDPGTGVYEQYF,TGCAGTGCTAGAGATCCGGGGACGGGAGTCTACGAGCAGTACTTC
NA,NA,TRBV12-3/TRBV12-4,TRBJ1-3,CASSHRDTHSGNTIYF,TGTGCCAGCAGTCACCGGGACACCCACTCTGGAAACACCATATATTTT
NA,NA,TRBV2,TRBJ2-5,CASSDGGGGETQYF,TGTGCCAGCAGTGATGGGGGCGGCGGGGAGACCCAGTACTTC
NA,NA,TRBV4-3,TRBJ2-5,CASGLEAPGSGETQYF,TGCGCCAGCGGCCTTGAAGCTCCCGGCAGCGGGGAGACCCAGTACTTC
NA,few,TRBV9,TRBJ1-2,CASSVVGGGYGYTF,TGTGCCAGCAGCGTAGTAGGGGGTGGCTATGGCTACACCTTC
NA,few,TRBV5-5,TRBJ1-5,CASSPPGEDQPQHF,TGTGCCAGCAGCCCCCCAGGGGAGGATCAGCCCCAGCATTTT
NA,NA,TRBV2,TRBJ1-2,CASRQGTYGYTF,TGTGCCAGCCGGCAGGGGACCTATGGCTACACCTTC
TRBD2,NA,TRBV24-1,TRBJ2-1,CATSDDRLAGGAYNEQFF,TGTGCCACCAGTGATGACCGACTAGCGGGGGGTGCCTACAATGAGCAGTTCTTC
NA,many,TRBV20-1,TRBJ1-2,CSALTGIIYGYTF,TGCAGTGCTTTGACAGGCATCATCTATGGCTACACCTTC
NA,NA,TRBV29-1,TRBJ2-5,CSPELFEVLETQYF,TGCAGCCCCGAGCTATTTGAGGTTCTCGAGACCCAGTACTTC
TRBD1,NA,TRBV6-5,TRBJ1-2,CASSAGGLGYGYTF,TGTGCCAGCAGCGCAGGGGGCCTGGGCTATGGCTACACCTTC
NA,NA,TRBV15,TRBJ2-5,CATSGYRAGETQYF,TGTGCCACCAGCGGGTATAGGGCTGGGGAGACCCAGTACTTC
NA,many,TRBV7-2,TRBJ2-5,CASSLTVETQYF,TGTGCCAGCAGCTTGACGGTTGAGACCCAGTACTTC
NA,NA,TRBV6-5,TRBJ2-2,CASSQDGPNTGELFF,TGTGCCAGCAGTCAAGACGGGCCGAACACCGGGGAGCTGTTTTTT
NA,NA,TRBV3-1,TRBJ2-3,CASSLTGGSDTQYF,TGTGCCAGCAGCCTTACAGGAGGGTCCGATACGCAGTATTTT
TRBD1,NA,TRBV20-1,TRBJ2-7,CSANRDRGWYEQYF,TGCAGTGCTAACCGGGACAGGGGATGGTACGAGCAGTACTTC
TRBD2,NA,TRBV9,TRBJ2-3,CASSGRGTGGETSGTPTDTQYF,TGTGCCAGCAGCGGGCGGGGGACTGGGGGGGAGACTAGCGGGACCCCCACAGATACGCAGTATTTT
NA,NA,TRBV20-1,TRBJ2-5,CSARSSRQGVRETQYF,TGCAGTGCTAGAAGCTCCCGGCAGGGAGTTCGGGAGACCCAGTACTTC
NA,NA,TRBV9,TRBJ2-5,CASSDDRLGETQYF,TGTGCCAGCAGCGACGACCGGTTGGGAGAGACCCAGTACTTC
TRBD2,NA,TRBV6-2/TRBV6-3,TRBJ2-7,CAGRESGRTRYEQYF,TGTGCCGGCAGAGAAAGCGGGAGGACCCGCTACGAGCAGTACTTC
NA,NA,TRBV6-5,TRBJ2-4,CASSRGEGAKNIQYF,TGTGCCAGCAGTAGAGGGGAAGGTGCCAAAAACATTCAGTACTTC
TRBD2,NA,TRBV12-3/TRBV12-4,TRBJ2-3,CASSSSPGLATDTQYF,TGTGCCAGCAGTTCAAGCCCGGGACTAGCCACAGATACGCAGTATTTT
NA,NA,TRBV7-2,TRBJ1-4,CASSLDVWPGEKLFF,TGTGCCAGCAGCTTAGATGTATGGCCGGGTGAAAAACTGTTTTTT
TRBD1,NA,TRBV25-1,TRBJ2-3,CASRPWDRSFTDTQYF,TGTGCCAGCAGACCCTGGGACAGATCTTTCACAGATACGCAGTATTTT
NA,NA,TRBV15,TRBJ2-5,CATRGRTKETQYF,TGTGCCACCAGAGGCAGGACAAAAGAGACCCAGTACTTC
TRBD1,many,TRBV7-2,TRBJ2-7,CASSLDRGSYEQYF,TGCGCCAGCAGCTTGGACAGGGGTTCCTACGAGCAGTACTTC
NA,NA,TRBV5-6,TRBJ2-3,CASSFKSTDTQYF,TGTGCCAGCAGCTTCAAGAGCACAGATACGCAGTATTTT
NA,NA,TRBV12-3/TRBV12-4,TRBJ2-7,CASSLEAGGKRFYEQYF,TGTGCCAGCAGTTTAGAGGCAGGGGGGAAAAGATTCTACGAGCAGTACTTC
TRBD1,NA,TRBV5-6,TRBJ2-5,CASSAAGGQETQYF,TGTGCCAGCAGCGCCGCAGGGGGCCAAGAGACCCAGTACTTC
NA,NA,TRBV15,TRBJ1-4,CATSREREANEKLFF,TGTGCCACCAGCAGAGAAAGGGAGGCTAATGAAAAACTGTTTTTT
NA,few,TRBV7-9,TRBJ1-4,CASSFGGVSNEKLFF,TGTGCCAGCAGCTTTGGGGGGGTATCTAATGAAAAACTGTTTTTT